This is a list of T cell receptor beta chains from one sample in a study of T cell changes during pregnancy in multiple sclerosis. The method was immunoSEQ multiplex PCR; TCRdb's version includes in-frame clones alone and lacks a portion of them. The sample records under 50,000 clones, 92% being singletons. The sequencing here drew on CD8+ T cells from peripheral blood mononuclear cells, taken before pregnancy. The receptors were sampled from a female donor with multiple sclerosis, enrolled in a pregnancy study. The CDR3 runs from the conserved cysteine through the conserved F or W.

V,J,CDR3
TRBV5-6,TRBJ2-2,CASSLAGTTNTGELFF
TRBV28,TRBJ1-1,CASSLDRAEAFF
TRBV9,TRBJ2-2,CASSGGQGRTGELFF
TRBV7-9,TRBJ2-7,CASSSYRGRYEQYF
TRBV28,TRBJ2-2,CASSLSSFFANTGELFF
TRBV27,TRBJ1-3,CASSPITGVTGNTIYF
TRBV2,TRBJ2-5,CASRGRRETQYF
TRBV4-2,TRBJ2-5,CASSQDGGTSWETQYF
TRBV5-1,TRBJ2-7,CASSVQGESYEQYF
TRBV28,TRBJ1-1,CASSFERRDRGLNTEAFF
TRBV2,TRBJ1-1,CASSEALKNTEAFF
TRBV7-2,TRBJ2-3,CASSASGTLRGTDTQYF
TRBV27,TRBJ1-3,CASSRQDGGSGNTTYF
TRBV2,TRBJ2-2,CASTRQYTGELFF
TRBV21-1,TRBJ1-2,CASSKDTLSPCVFEVPNYGYTF
TRBV25-1,TRBJ1-3,CASSGTTGNTIYF
TRBV27,TRBJ2-1,CASSPWTGGIFDEQFF
TRBV27,TRBJ2-1,CASSLKGEYEQFF
TRBV28,TRBJ2-2,CASSFTSGTTGELFF
TRBV29-1,TRBJ2-7,CSVDSGVEQYF
TRBV6-1,TRBJ1-6,CASKGGSSYNSPLHF
TRBV29-1,TRBJ1-2,CSVHCGIIRTGYGYTF
TRBV27,TRBJ2-7,CASSSGIPYEQYF
TRBV7-9,TRBJ1-4,CASEAGIGEKLFF
TRBV18,TRBJ1-3,CASSGKGGRSSGNTIYF
TRBV14,TRBJ1-1,CASSPYRNTEAFF
TRBV9,TRBJ2-1,CASSVEGSSSYNEQFF
TRBV7-9,TRBJ2-5,CASSSDRGQETQYF
TRBV27,TRBJ2-7,CASSFSGRAYDEQYF
TRBV11-2,TRBJ2-7,CASSSGTGAYEQYF
TRBV7-9,TRBJ1-5,CASSPGQGNQPQHF